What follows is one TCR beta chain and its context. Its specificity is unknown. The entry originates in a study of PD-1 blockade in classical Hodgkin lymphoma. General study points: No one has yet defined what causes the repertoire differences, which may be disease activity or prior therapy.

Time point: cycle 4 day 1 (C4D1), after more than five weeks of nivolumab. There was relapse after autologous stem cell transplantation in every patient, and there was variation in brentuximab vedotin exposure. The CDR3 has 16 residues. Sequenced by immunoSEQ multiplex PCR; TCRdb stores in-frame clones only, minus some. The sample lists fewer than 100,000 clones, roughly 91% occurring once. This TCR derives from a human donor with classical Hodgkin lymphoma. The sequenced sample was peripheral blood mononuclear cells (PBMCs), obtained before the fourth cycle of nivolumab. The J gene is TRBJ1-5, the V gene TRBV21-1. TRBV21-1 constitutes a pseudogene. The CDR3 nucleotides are TGTGCCAGCAGCAAAGATCGGGGGGAAGACAATCAGCCCCAGCATTTT. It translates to CASSKDRGEDNQPQHF.